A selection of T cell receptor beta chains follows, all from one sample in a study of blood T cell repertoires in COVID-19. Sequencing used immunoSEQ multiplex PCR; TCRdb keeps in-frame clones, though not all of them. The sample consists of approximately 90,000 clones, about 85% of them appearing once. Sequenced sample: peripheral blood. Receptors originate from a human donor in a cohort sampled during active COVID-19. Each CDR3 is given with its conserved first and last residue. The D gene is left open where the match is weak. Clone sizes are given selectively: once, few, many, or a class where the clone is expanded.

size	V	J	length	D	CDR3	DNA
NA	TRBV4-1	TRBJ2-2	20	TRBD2	CASSQDQSQRGVSNTGELFF	TGCGCCAGCAGCCAAGATCAAAGCCAGCGGGGGGTATCGAACACCGGGGAGCTGTTTTTT
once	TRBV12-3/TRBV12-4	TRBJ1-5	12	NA	CASSFGGQPQHF	TGTGCCAGCAGTTTTGGAGGACAGCCCCAGCATTTT
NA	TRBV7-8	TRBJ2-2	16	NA	CASSPERDLGSGELFF	TGTGCCAGCAGCCCGGAGCGCGACTTAGGGAGCGGGGAGCTGTTTTTT
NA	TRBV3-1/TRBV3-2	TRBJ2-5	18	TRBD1	CASSQTFGTGINQETQYF	TGTGCCAGCAGCCAAACGTTTGGGACAGGGATTAACCAAGAGACCCAGTACTTC
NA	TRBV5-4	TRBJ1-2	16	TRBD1	CASSRNQDRGLHGYTF	TGTGCCAGCAGCCGTAACCAGGACAGGGGACTCCATGGCTACACCTTC
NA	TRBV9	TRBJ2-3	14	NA	CASSPSGGTDTQYF	TGTGCCAGCAGCCCGTCAGGGGGCACAGATACGCAGTATTTT
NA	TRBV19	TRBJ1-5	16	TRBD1	CASSIVGGTGLQPQHF	TGTGCCAGTAGTATAGTGGGGGGGACAGGGCTTCAGCCCCAGCATTTT
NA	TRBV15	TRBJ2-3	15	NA	CATSREPRQADTQYF	TGTGCCACCAGCAGAGAGCCCCGGCAGGCAGATACGCAGTATTTT
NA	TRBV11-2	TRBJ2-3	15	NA	CASSSGQGGADTQYF	TGTGCCAGCAGCTCAGGGCAGGGGGGAGCAGATACGCAGTATTTT
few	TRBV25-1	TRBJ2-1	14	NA	CASSEISGRSEQFF	TGTGCCAGCAGTGAAATAAGTGGGAGGAGTGAGCAGTTCTTC
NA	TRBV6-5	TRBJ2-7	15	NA	CASSRSPGTSYEQYF	TGTGCCAGCAGTAGGTCCCCCGGGACATCTTACGAGCAGTACTTC
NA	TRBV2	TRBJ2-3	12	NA	CASSAGGDTQYF	TGTGCCAGCAGTGCCGGAGGGGATACGCAGTATTTT
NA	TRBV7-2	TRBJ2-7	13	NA	CASSLEAEARRWF	TGTGCCAGCAGCTTAGAGGCTGAGGCGCGCCGCTGGTTC
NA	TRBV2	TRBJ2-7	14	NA	CASRRLGSSYEQYF	TGTGCCAGCAGACGACTGGGGAGCTCCTACGAGCAGTACTTC
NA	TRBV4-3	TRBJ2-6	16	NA	CASSQVPGSGANVLTF	TGCGCCAGCAGCCAAGTCCCGGGGAGCGGGGCCAACGTCCTGACTTTC
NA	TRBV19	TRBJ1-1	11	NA	CASSIVTEAFF	TGTGCCAGTAGTATCGTCACTGAAGCTTTCTTT
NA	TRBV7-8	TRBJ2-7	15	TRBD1	CASSLDRGRTYEQYF	TGTGCCAGCAGCTTAGACAGGGGGCGGACCTACGAGCAGTACTTC
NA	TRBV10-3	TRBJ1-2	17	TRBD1	CAISELLDRTPSYGYTF	TGTGCCATCAGTGAGTTACTGGACAGGACTCCTAGCTATGGCTACACCTTC
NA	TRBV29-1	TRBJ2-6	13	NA	CSGRDSGANVLTF	TGCAGCGGCAGGGACTCTGGGGCCAACGTCCTGACTTTC
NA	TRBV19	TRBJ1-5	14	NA	CASGLSLGNQPQHF	TGTGCAAGTGGCCTGAGTCTAGGCAATCAGCCCCAGCATTTT
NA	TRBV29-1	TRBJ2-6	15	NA	CSVLTESSGANVLTF	TGCAGCGTTCTGACAGAGAGCTCTGGGGCCAACGTCCTGACTTTC
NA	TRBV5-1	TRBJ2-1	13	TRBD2	CASSFGRAIEQFF	TGCGCCAGCAGCTTCGGGAGGGCCATTGAGCAGTTCTTC
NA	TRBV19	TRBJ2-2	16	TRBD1	CASSIRDRGSPGELFF	TGTGCCAGTAGTATCCGGGACAGGGGGTCCCCCGGGGAGCTGTTTTTT
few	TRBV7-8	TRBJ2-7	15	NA	CASSWVRQPAYEQYF	TGTGCCAGCAGCTGGGTTCGACAGCCTGCCTACGAGCAGTACTTC
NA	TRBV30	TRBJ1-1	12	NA	CAWSGLDTEAFF	TGTGCCTGGAGTGGACTCGACACTGAAGCTTTCTTT
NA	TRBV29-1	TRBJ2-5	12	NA	CSVPRSFETQYF	TGCAGCGTCCCACGCAGTTTCGAGACCCAGTACTTC
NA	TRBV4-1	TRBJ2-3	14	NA	CASSLRASTDTQYF	TGCGCCAGCAGCCTAAGAGCTAGCACAGATACGCAGTATTTT
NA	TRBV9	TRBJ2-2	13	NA	CASRALNTGELFF	TGTGCCAGCAGAGCACTGAACACCGGGGAGCTGTTTTTT
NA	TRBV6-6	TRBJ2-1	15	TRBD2	CASSYSGGNHNEQFF	TGTGCCAGCAGTTATAGCGGGGGCAATCACAATGAGCAGTTCTTC
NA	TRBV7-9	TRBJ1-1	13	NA	CASSQTVNTEAFF	TGTGCCAGCAGCCAAACAGTGAACACTGAAGCTTTCTTT
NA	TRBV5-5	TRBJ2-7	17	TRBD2	CASRVGLAAKSSYEQYF	TGTGCCAGCAGGGTGGGGCTAGCGGCAAAATCCTCCTACGAGCAGTACTTC
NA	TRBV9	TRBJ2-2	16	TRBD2	CASSVGLAVNTGELFF	TGTGCCAGCAGCGTAGGTCTAGCGGTTAACACCGGGGAGCTGTTTTTT
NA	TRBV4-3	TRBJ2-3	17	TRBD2	CASSQDGRGGNADTQYF	TGCGCCAGCAGCCAAGATGGGCGGGGGGGAAACGCAGATACGCAGTATTTT
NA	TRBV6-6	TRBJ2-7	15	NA	CASSAPIGGSYEQYF	TGTGCCAGCAGTGCCCCGATAGGGGGTTCCTACGAGCAGTACTTC
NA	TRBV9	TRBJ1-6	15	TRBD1	CASSVQGQGNSPLHF	TGTGCCAGCAGCGTACAGGGACAGGGCAATTCACCCCTCCACTTT
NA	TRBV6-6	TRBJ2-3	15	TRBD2	CASSRLAGVTDTQYF	TGTGCCAGCAGCCGACTAGCGGGGGTCACAGATACGCAGTATTTT
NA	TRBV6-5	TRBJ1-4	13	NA	CASRQGFNEKLFF	TGTGCCAGCAGACAGGGCTTTAATGAAAAACTGTTTTTT
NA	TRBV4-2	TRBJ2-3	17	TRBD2	CASSFSTAGGATDTQYF	TGTGCCAGCAGCTTCTCGACGGCCGGGGGGGCCACAGATACGCAGTATTTT
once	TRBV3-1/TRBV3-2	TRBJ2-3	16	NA	CASSRGRTGGTDTQYF	TGTGCCAGCAGCCGTGGAAGAACGGGGGGCACAGATACGCAGTATTTT
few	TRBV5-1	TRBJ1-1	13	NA	CASSLGSNTEAFF	TGCGCCAGCAGCTTGGGCAGTAACACTGAAGCTTTCTTT
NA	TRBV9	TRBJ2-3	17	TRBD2	CASSDSPIAGVADTQYF	TGTGCCAGCAGTGACTCCCCCATAGCGGGAGTGGCAGATACGCAGTATTTT
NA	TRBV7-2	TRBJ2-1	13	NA	CASRVGVNNEQFF	TGTGCCAGCAGGGTCGGGGTAAACAATGAGCAGTTCTTC
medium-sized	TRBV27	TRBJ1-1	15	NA	CASSPPPPGGSEAFF	TGTGCCAGCAGCCCTCCGCCCCCAGGCGGGTCTGAAGCTTTCTTT
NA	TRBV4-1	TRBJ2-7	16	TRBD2	CASSQDPRAGGYEQYF	TGCGCCAGCAGCCAAGATCCTCGAGCGGGGGGCTACGAGCAGTACTTC
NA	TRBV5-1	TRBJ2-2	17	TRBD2	CASSLVRLAGFPGELFF	TGCGCCAGCAGCTTGGTGAGACTAGCGGGATTCCCCGGGGAGCTGTTTTTT
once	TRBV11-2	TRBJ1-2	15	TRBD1	CASSSTGGTPYGYTF	TGTGCCAGCAGCTCAACAGGGGGTACCCCCTATGGCTACACCTTC
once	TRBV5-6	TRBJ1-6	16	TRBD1	CASKRTGSIGNSPLHF	TGTGCCAGCAAGAGGACAGGGAGCATAGGGAATTCACCCCTCCACTTT
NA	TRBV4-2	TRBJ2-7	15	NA	CASSPDSGRTYEQYF	TGTGCCAGCAGCCCCGATAGCGGCAGGACCTACGAGCAGTACTTC
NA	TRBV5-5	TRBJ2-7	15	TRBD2	CASSPVTSGNYEQYF	TGTGCCAGCAGCCCCGTGACTAGCGGGAACTACGAGCAGTACTTC
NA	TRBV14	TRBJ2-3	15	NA	CASSQVGGSTDTQYF	TGTGCCAGCAGCCAAGTCGGGGGAAGCACAGATACGCAGTATTTT
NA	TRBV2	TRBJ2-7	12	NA	CASTSQGAEQYF	TGTGCCAGCACCTCCCAGGGCGCCGAGCAGTACTTC
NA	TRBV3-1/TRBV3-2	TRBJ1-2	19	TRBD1	CASRPPSTGIRPRNYGYTF	TGTGCCAGCAGACCCCCCTCGACAGGGATACGGCCACGCAACTATGGCTACACCTTC
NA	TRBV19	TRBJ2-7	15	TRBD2	CASSRTSGGPYEQYF	TGTGCCAGTAGCAGAACTAGCGGGGGACCCTACGAGCAGTACTTC
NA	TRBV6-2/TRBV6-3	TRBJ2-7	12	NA	CASSYYSYEQYF	TGTGCCAGCAGTTACTACAGCTACGAGCAGTACTTC
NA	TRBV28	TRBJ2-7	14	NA	CASKGPGVSYEQYF	TGTGCCAGCAAGGGGCCAGGAGTCTCCTACGAGCAGTACTTC
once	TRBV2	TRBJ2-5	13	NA	CASRSLIQETQYF	TGTGCCAGCAGGAGTCTTATTCAAGAGACCCAGTACTTC
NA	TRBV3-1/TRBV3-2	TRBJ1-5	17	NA	CASSQEEQGGLNQPQHF	TGTGCCAGCAGCCAAGAGGAACAGGGAGGGCTCAATCAGCCCCAGCATTTT
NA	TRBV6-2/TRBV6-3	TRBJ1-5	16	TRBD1	CASSPRTGWTGQPQHF	TGTGCCAGCAGTCCGCGGACAGGGTGGACGGGACAGCCCCAGCATTTT
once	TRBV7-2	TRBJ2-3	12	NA	CASSLFRDTQYF	TGTGCCAGCAGCTTATTTCGGGATACGCAGTATTTT